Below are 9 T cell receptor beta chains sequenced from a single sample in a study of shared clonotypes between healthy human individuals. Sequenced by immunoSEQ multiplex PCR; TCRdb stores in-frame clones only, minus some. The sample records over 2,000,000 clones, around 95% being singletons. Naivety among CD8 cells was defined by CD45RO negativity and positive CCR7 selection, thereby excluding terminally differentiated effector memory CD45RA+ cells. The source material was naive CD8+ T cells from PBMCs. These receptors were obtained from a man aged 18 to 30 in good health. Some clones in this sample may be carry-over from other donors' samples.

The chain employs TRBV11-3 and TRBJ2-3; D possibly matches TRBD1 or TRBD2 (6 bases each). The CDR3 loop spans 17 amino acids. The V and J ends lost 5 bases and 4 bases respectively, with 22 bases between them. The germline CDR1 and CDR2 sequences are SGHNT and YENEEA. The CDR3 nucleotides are TGTGCCAGCAGCCTAAGGGCTGGGGGGCCCCGGGCAGATACGCAGTATTTT. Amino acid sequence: CASSLRAGGPRADTQYF.

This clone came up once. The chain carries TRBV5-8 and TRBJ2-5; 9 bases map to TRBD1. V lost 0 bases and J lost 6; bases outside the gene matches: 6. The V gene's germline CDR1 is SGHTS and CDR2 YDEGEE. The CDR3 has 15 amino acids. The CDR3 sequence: CASSLAWDRAKTQYF. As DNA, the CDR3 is TGTGCCAGCAGCTTGGCTTGGGACAGGGCGAAGACCCAGTACTTC.

CDR3 sequence reads: CATSSTGGNTIYF. The CDR3 bases are TGTGCCACCAGCTCGACAGGGGGAAACACCATATATTTT. The chain is built from TRBV15 and TRBJ1-3; 7 positions agree with TRBD1. Germline V CDR1 and CDR2: LNHNV, YYDKDF (reference sequence). The CDR3 sequence is 13 residues long. V was clipped by 5 bases and J by 4 bases; unmatched bases: 2.

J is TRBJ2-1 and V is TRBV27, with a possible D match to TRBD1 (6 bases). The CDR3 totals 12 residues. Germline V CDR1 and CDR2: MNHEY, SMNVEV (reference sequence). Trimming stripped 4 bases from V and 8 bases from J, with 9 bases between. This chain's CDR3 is CASSSQGDEQFF. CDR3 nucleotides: TGTGCCAGCAGTTCACAGGGCGATGAGCAGTTCTTC.

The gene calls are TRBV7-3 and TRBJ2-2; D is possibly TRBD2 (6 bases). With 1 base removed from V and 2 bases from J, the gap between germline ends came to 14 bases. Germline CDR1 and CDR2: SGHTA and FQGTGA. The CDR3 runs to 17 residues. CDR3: CASSLIGGTSNTGELFF. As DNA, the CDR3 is TGTGCCAGCAGCTTAATCGGGGGTACCTCTAACACCGGGGAGCTGTTTTTT.

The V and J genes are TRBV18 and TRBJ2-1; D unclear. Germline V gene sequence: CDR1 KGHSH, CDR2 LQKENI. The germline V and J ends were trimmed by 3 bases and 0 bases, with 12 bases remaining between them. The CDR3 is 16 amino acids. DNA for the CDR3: TGTGCCAGCTCACCCCCGACCAGGAGCTCCTACAATGAGCAGTTCTTC. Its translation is CASSPPTRSSYNEQFF.

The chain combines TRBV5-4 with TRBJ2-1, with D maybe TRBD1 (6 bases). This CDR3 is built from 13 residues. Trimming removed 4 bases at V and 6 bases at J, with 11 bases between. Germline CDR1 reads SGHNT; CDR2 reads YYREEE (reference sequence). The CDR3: CASSPGDGNEQFF. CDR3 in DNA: TGTGCCAGCAGCCCAGGGGACGGCAATGAGCAGTTCTTC.

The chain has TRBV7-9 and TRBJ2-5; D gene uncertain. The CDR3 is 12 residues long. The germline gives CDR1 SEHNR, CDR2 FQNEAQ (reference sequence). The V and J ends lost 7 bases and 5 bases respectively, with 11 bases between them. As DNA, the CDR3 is TGTGCCAGCAACGCGGATTGGGAGACCCAGTACTTC. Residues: CASNADWETQYF.

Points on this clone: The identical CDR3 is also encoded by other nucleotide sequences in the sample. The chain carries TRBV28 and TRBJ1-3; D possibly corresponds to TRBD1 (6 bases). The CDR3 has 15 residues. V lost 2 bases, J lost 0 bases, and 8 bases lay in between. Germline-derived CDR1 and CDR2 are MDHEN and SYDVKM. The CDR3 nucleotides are TGTGCCAGCAGTTTAGGACAGTCCTCTGGAAACACCATATATTTT. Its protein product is CASSLGQSSGNTIYF.